This T cell receptor beta chain comes out of a study of T cell repertoires in cytomegalovirus infection (dated by TCRdb to between 2018 and 2021). Looking at the study overall: Peptide stimulations targeted recently identified HLA-C-restricted CMV epitopes, whose presentation resists viral immunomodulation, together with well-studied HLA-B-restricted epitopes. Because public TCR beta signatures pointed to carriage of CMV infection together with the matching HLA type, the HLA type of each donor mattered for the analysis. Results and caveats for the whole study, not just this receptor: The ex vivo response was dominated by HLA-C-restricted CMV-specific TCR beta clonotypes, which also provided the single most frequent clonotype in two of eight donors. Cumulative frequency of public TCR beta family members discriminated carriers of CMV infection plus the relevant HLA type in this cohort and an independent approximately 400-donor cohort.

This specimen's treatment or condition label, per the study, means: in vitro stimulation with specific CMV peptide epitopes to enrich CMV-specific T cells. Points on this clonotype: The antigen this receptor binds is unknown. No much larger clone exists at a distance of one base, and base qualities are not known.

From its cysteine to its phenylalanine, the CDR3 spans 15 amino acids. Of all the DNA, just the CDR3 is kept, 45 bases in frame from base 1. The germline V gene supplies CDR1 SGHNT and CDR2 YENEEA. V is reduced by 3 bases and J by 5 bases, leaving a spacing of 16 bases between them. Sequencing was performed on an Illumina HiSeq 1500. In-frame beta chains were kept once TCRdb had trimmed the public reads at Q25 with fastp and called clones with MiXCR. Each record represents a unique CDR3 protein, reported with the most common genes and DNA among its rows. This sample lists fewer than 650,000 distinct CDR3 sequences; around 40% were detected once. In total, the top ten clones hold 48% of the sample.

The sequence joins TRBV11-3 to TRBJ1-1; a weak D assignment points to TRBD1 (5 bases agree). The TCR originated in a human donor in good health (CMV status not recorded). Some clones in this sample may be carry-over from other donors' samples. Sequencing used cultured PBMCs, obtained from culture after CMV antigen stimulation. The nucleotide sequence reads as follows: TGTGCCAGCAGCTTCTCCGGGGCGGGGGGGACTGAAGCTTTCTTT. The resulting protein is CASSFSGAGGTEAFF.